The text below deals with one TCR beta chain. It is unclear where the CDR3 begins or ends on the DNA, so no DNA is shown, and the CDR3 is as TCRdb lists it. The entry originates in a study of T cells in Graves' hyperthyroidism and ophthalmopathy. Using around 10 ml of fresh peripheral blood, PBMCs were prepared. The source material, RNA transcripts, was used to amplify TCR beta CDR3 regions. HTBI primers drove first-round RT-PCR of the TCR CDR3. One entry per CDR3 protein results from TCRdb running MiXCR on the multiplex PCR reads. The data contain over 500,000 distinct CDR3 sequences, 17% of them singletons. Germline CDR1 and CDR2: LNHDA and SQIVND (reference sequence). The CDR3 spans 15 amino acids, including both terminal residues.

The receptor was isolated from a woman aged 18-29 years with Graves' ophthalmopathy. This chain links TRBV19 with TRBJ1-5. Sequencing input: blood. This CDR3 reads CASTSGNLNNQPQHF.